This entry features one TCR beta chain sequence. These data come from a study of blood T cell repertoires in COVID-19. As for the study in general: Donors in the United States, Italy and Spain gave samples during acute or convalescent COVID-19. Sources were T cells, B-cell-depleted T cells, or PBMCs; the material itself was cDNA or gDNA.

In the source study's methods: The assay estimated nucleated cells by amplifying reference gene primers. Sequenced by immunoSEQ multiplex PCR; TCRdb stores in-frame clones only, minus some. That table gives V, J and clone size, and the DNA gave D and trimming. The top ten clones hold less than 4.5% of a sample with under 150,000 clones, 65% to 80% of them seen once. The CDR3 consists of 15 residues. With 5 bases removed from V and 7 bases from J, the gap between germline ends came to 19 bases. Per the germline V gene, CDR1 is SNHLY and CDR2 is FYNNEI. The specimen sequenced was peripheral blood. The rearrangement links TRBV2 to TRBJ2-3; no definite D call. The receptor was derived from a man aged 55 to 70 with acute or convalescent COVID-19. CDR3 in DNA: TGTGCCAGCAGTATCGGCTTCTTGATAGCCTATACGCAGTATTTT. Residues: CASSIGFLIAYTQYF.